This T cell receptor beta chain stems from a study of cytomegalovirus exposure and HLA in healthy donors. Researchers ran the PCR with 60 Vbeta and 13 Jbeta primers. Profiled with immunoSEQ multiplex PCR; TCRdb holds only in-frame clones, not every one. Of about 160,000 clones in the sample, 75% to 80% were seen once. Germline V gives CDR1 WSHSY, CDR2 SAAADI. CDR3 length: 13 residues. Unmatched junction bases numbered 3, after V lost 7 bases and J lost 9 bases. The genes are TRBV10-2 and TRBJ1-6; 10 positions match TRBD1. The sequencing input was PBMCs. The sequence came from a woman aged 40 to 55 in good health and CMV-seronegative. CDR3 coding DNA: TGCGCCAGCACGGACAGGGGGGGTTCACCCCTCCACTTT. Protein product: CASTDRGGSPLHF.